The source of this TCR beta chain is a study of T-cell memory formation after mild COVID-19. Across the study: TCR clusters largely stayed donor specific. Overall study findings and caveats: Clones that shrank (day 15 to 85) were balanced CD4/CD8, whereas later expanders leaned CD4+.

This clonotype turned up a few times. Its antigen remains unknown. With V trimmed by 1 base and J by 1 base, 12 bases remained unmatched. The CDR3 spans 18 residues. Germline values: CDR1 SGHRS, CDR2 YFSETQ. From the 5' RACE reads, TCRdb called clonotypes with MiXCR, one entry per CDR3 protein. Of about 270,000 distinct CDR3 sequences listed, 15% are singletons. This rearrangement joins TRBV5-1 to TRBJ2-3; 7 bases match TRBD1. This TCR derives from an adult woman who had mild COVID-19 (a few samples of this study predate the infection). Cell type and time point are not known. The sequenced sample consisted of PBMCs or a T cell subset sorted from them (not recorded which). CDR3 coding DNA: TGCGCCAGCAGCTTGATGGGGACAGCGACGGTGGGCACAGATACGCAGTATTTT. Translation: CASSLMGTATVGTDTQYF. The full variable domain, its missing parts supplied by reference TRBV5-1 and TRBJ2-3, is KAGVTQTPRYLIKTRGQQVTLSCSPISGHRSVSWYQQTPGQGLQFLFEYFSETQRNKGNFPGRFSGRQFSNSRSEMNVSTLELGDSALYLCASSLMGTATVGTDTQYFGPGTRLTVL.